The 20 T cell receptor beta chains below come from one sample, sequenced in a study of T cells in Graves' hyperthyroidism and ophthalmopathy. The CDR3 regions of TCR beta were amplified from RNA transcripts. HTBI primers drove first-round RT-PCR of the TCR CDR3. One entry per CDR3 protein results from TCRdb running MiXCR on the multiplex PCR reads. The data show approximately 600,000 distinct CDR3 sequences, roughly 14% seen once. Source material: blood. The receptors here all came from a woman in her 30s with Graves' hyperthyroidism that later progressed to Graves' ophthalmopathy.

This clonotype was counted only a few times. The chain recombines TRBV27 with TRBJ2-7, with D possibly TRBD1 on 5 matching bases. Germline-derived CDR1 and CDR2 are MNHEY and SMNVEV (reference sequence). V lost 7 bases and J lost 0, with 16 bases in between. This CDR3 comprises 15 residues. CDR3 sequence (DNA): TGTGCCAGCACCCCCCGACAGTTCAGCTCCTACGAGCAGTACTTC. This codes for CASTPRQFSSYEQYF.

This clonotype was counted ten times or more. V is TRBV6-2 or TRBV6-3 and J is TRBJ1-2; D not certain. The V gene's germline CDR1 is MNHEY and CDR2 SVGEGT. V was clipped by 2 bases and J by 8 bases, with 15 bases between them. There are 14 residues in the CDR3. The DNA of the CDR3 is TGTGCCAGCAGTTACGGATCCCAACGTGGGGGCTACACCTTC. Residues: CASSYGSQRGGYTF.

This clonotype was counted at least ten times. The chain has TRBV19 and TRBJ2-7; 13 nucleotides align to TRBD2. The CDR3 is 16 residues long. V dropped 4 bases and J dropped 3; count of bases not matched to a gene: 6. Germline CDR1 is LNHDA and CDR2 is SQIVND (reference sequence). The CDR3 DNA follows: TGTGCCAGTAGTACAGCCGGGACTAGCGGGATCTACGAGCAGTACTTC. Its translation is CASSTAGTSGIYEQYF.

This clonotype was observed many times. V is TRBV11-2 and J is TRBJ1-1; no firm D call. CDR1 and CDR2 (germline): SGHAT, FQNNGV. V was trimmed by 4 bases and J by 0 bases, leaving 9 bases between them. The CDR3 runs 14 residues. In DNA, the CDR3 is TGTGCCAGCAGCTCTTACACCTTGAACACTGAAGCTTTCTTT. Translating gives CASSSYTLNTEAFF.

Concerning this clonotype itself: No conserved phenylalanine or tryptophan ends this CDR3, so it is likely a read error. The DNA is left out, because the CDR3 cannot be placed on it with certainty; the CDR3 is given as TCRdb lists it. The chain combines TRBV12-3 or TRBV12-4 with TRBJ2-5; TRBD2 reflects the table's D call only, with no check against the DNA. The CDR3 length is 15 residues, termini included. The CDR3 loop reads CASGPLAGGQETPYL.

This rearrangement joins TRBV19 to TRBJ2-2; no firm D call. The length of the CDR3 is 14 residues. Germline CDR1 LNHDA, CDR2 SQIVND (reference sequence). V lost 7 bases to trimming and J lost 0 bases, with 9 bases between them. The CDR3 DNA sequence: TGTGCCAGTACCCCGGTCTCGAACACCGGGGAGCTGTTTTTT. It encodes CASTPVSNTGELFF.

This clonotype appeared many times. The chain joins TRBV5-1 to TRBJ2-1, with 9 bases aligning to TRBD2. The CDR3 runs 15 residues. Unmatched junction bases numbered 10, after V lost 4 bases and J lost 8 bases. Germline CDR1 and CDR2: SGHRS and YFSETQ. The CDR3 region has the DNA TGCGCCAGCAGCCCGTCGGCGGGAGGGATCGATGAGCAGTTCTTC. Translating gives CASSPSAGGIDEQFF.

This clonotype was counted at least ten times. The CDR3 is CSAKESSGSQETQYF. The CDR3 DNA reads TGCAGTGCGAAAGAGTCTAGCGGGAGCCAAGAGACCCAGTACTTC. The gene calls are TRBV20-1 and TRBJ2-5, with TRBD2 matching 10 bases. The CDR3 has 15 amino acids. The germline V gene encodes CDR1 DFQATT and CDR2 SNEGSKA (reference sequence). The ends lost 6 bases at V and 1 base at J; junction bases unmatched: 8.

This clonotype was counted at least ten times. The chain combines TRBV20-1 with TRBJ2-2; 11 nucleotides line up with TRBD1. Trimming at V came to 6 bases and at J to 3 bases, leaving 15 bases not matched to a gene. The CDR3 is 18 residues long. Germline V gene lookup returns CDR1 DFQATT and CDR2 SNEGSKA (reference sequence). DNA of the CDR3: TGCAGTGCGGCTGGACAGGGGGCGAGCGTTAGAGACACCGGGGAGCTGTTTTTT. Translated, it gives CSAAGQGASVRDTGELFF.

V usage is TRBV4-1 and J usage is TRBJ1-6, with no clear D. Germline V gene sequence: CDR1 MGHRA, CDR2 YSYEKL. This CDR3 has 17 amino acids. Trimming left V 0 bases short and J 9 bases short, with 18 bases between. The CDR3 spells CASSQDVFPILRSPLHF. The CDR3 nucleotides read TGCGCCAGCAGCCAAGATGTGTTCCCAATACTCCGTTCACCCCTCCACTTT.

As concerns this clonotype: Given a much more abundant clone one base away, this may be a read error. DNA of the CDR3: TGTGCCCGGACTTCGCAGGGCGTGACTCAGCCCCAGCATTTT. Its translation: CARTSQGVTQPQHF. The chain joins TRBV30 to TRBJ1-5; possible D gene TRBD1, 5 bases. The V gene's germline CDR1 is GTSNPN and CDR2 SVGIG (reference sequence). V gave up 8 bases and J gave up 6 bases, with 20 bases separating them. This CDR3 contains 14 residues.

In its sample, this clonotype was seen many times. The chain links TRBV27 to TRBJ1-1; no firm D call. Germline CDR1 reads MNHEY; CDR2 reads SMNVEV (reference sequence). The V gene lost 6 bases and the J gene lost 9 bases, with 14 bases spanning the gap. The CDR3 length is 12 residues. The CDR3 loop reads CASRSGVLKAFF. The CDR3 nucleotides read TGTGCCAGCAGGTCGGGAGTCCTGAAAGCTTTCTTT.

Many counts were recorded for this clonotype. V usage is TRBV5-1 and J usage is TRBJ1-1; weak D call: TRBD1 (5 bases). The CDR3 is 14 residues long. The germline CDR1 and CDR2 sequences are SGHRS and YFSETQ. Trimming removed 5 bases from V and 1 base from J, with 12 bases in between. For the CDR3, the DNA is TGCGCCAGCAGAACGGGGGGACCGAACACTGAAGCTTTCTTT. Amino acids: CASRTGGPNTEAFF. The whole variable domain, filled in from reference TRBV5-1 and TRBJ1-1, reads KAGVTQTPRYLIKTRGQQVTLSCSPISGHRSVSWYQQTPGQGLQFLFEYFSETQRNKGNFPGRFSGRQFSNSRSEMNVSTLELGDSALYLCASRTGGPNTEAFFGQGTRLTVV.

CDR3 loop: CASSYSPRRVEFEQYF. CDR3 coding DNA: TGTGCCAGCAGTTACAGTCCCCGCAGGGTTGAATTCGAGCAGTACTTC. This chain joins TRBV6-5 and TRBJ2-7, with D tentatively TRBD1 (5 bases). Germline assignment: CDR1 MNHEY and CDR2 SVGAGI. The V end lost 2 bases, the J end lost 6 bases, and 20 bases lay between the germline ends. This CDR3 spans 16 amino acids.

Only a few counts were recorded for this clonotype. V is TRBV7-9 and J is TRBJ2-1; D might be TRBD1 or TRBD2, each matching 6 bases. CDR1 and CDR2 (germline): SEHNR, FQNEAQ (reference sequence). Trimming left V 3 bases short and J 10 bases short, with 25 bases between. The CDR3 loop spans 17 amino acids. The CDR3 nucleotides are TGTGCCAGCAGCTTGGTCGGGGGCGACGTACTTGGTAGGGAGCAGTTCTTC. This gives the protein CASSLVGGDVLGREQFF.

At least ten counts were recorded for this clonotype. The V gene is TRBV24-1, the J gene TRBJ2-5, with D possibly matching TRBD2 (5 bases). Per the germline V gene, CDR1 is KGHDR and CDR2 is SFDVKD. The CDR3 sequence is 13 residues long. Trimming shortened V by 2 bases and J by 5 bases, and 8 bases separated the two germline ends. CDR3 in amino acids: CATSDWGVETQYF. CDR3 bases: TGTGCCACCAGTGATTGGGGAGTGGAGACCCAGTACTTC.

This clonotype was picked up many times. V is TRBV18 and J is TRBJ2-7, with a tentative D call TRBD1 (5 bases). Trimming pared 2 bases from V and 0 bases from J, leaving 11 bases between. The CDR3 sequence is 15 residues long. In germline, CDR1 is KGHSH, CDR2 LQKENI. The CDR3 DNA follows: TGTGCCAGCTCACCAACCCTGGACATCTCCTACGAGCAGTACTTC. It codes for CASSPTLDISYEQYF.

This clonotype was picked up many times. The chain uses TRBV6-2 or TRBV6-3 and TRBJ1-1; no firm D call. The germline gives CDR1 MNHEY, CDR2 SVGEGT. CDR3 length: 10 amino acids. The V end lost 6 bases, the J end lost 2 bases, and 1 base lay between the germline ends. The CDR3 DNA follows: TGTGCCAGCAGCAACACTGAAGCTTTCTTT. Translated: CASSNTEAFF.

This clonotype was found many times. V usage is TRBV24-1 and J usage is TRBJ2-5, with D unresolved. Germline assignment: CDR1 KGHDR and CDR2 SFDVKD. Deletions cut 1 base from V and 1 base from J, with 6 bases between. The CDR3 extends over 14 amino acids. The chain's CDR3 is CATSDLASQETQYF. CDR3 DNA: TGTGCCACCAGTGATTTAGCCAGCCAAGAGACCCAGTACTTC.

This clonotype was recorded many times. The chain has TRBV20-1 and TRBJ2-1, with 9 bases that match TRBD2. Trimming at V came to 5 bases and at J to 3 bases, leaving 5 bases not matched to a gene. The CDR3 is 14 residues long. Germline V gene sequence: CDR1 DFQATT, CDR2 SNEGSKA (reference sequence). The CDR3 bases are TGCAGTGCTTTCCCTAGCGGGGTCTACAATGAGCAGTTCTTC. As protein: CSAFPSGVYNEQFF.